This record looks at one T cell receptor (beta chain) sequence and its context. This clonotype was recorded at least ten times. The clone's antigen remains unknown. Base qualities were left out, and no much larger clone turns up one base away. From the cysteine through the phenylalanine, the CDR3 covers 14 amino acids. Of all the DNA, just the CDR3 is kept, 42 bases in frame from base 1. Sequences MDHEN (CDR1) and SYDVKM (CDR2) are obtained from the germline V gene. V loses 5 bases of germline sequence and J loses 2 bases, and the interval between the two ends is 12 bases. The sample belongs to a study of CD8 T cells in ankylosing spondylitis (dated by TCRdb to the late 2010s). About the investigation overall: The study profiled T cell receptor beta repertoires in healthy donors and ankylosing spondylitis patients to find disease-linked TCR variants. Samples of peripheral blood were taken, and for ankylosing spondylitis patients, synovial fluid was collected as well. In total, the full study cohort was made up of 100 to 140 healthy donors and some 26 ankylosing spondylitis patients. What the research found in general, with its limitations: Some motif variants had previously been reported in the synovial fluid and blood of reactive arthritis patients, which suggests shared mechanisms of disease initiation. A TCR beta motif of about 8 highly homologous amino acid variants appeared characteristic of blood from ankylosing spondylitis patients. The disease-linked clones were reported to be significantly enriched in matched synovial fluid samples from ankylosing spondylitis patients. The disease-linked clones had a CD8+ phenotype and were found at relatively low frequencies in peripheral blood.

Sequencing was carried out with an Illumina HiSeq 2500. TCR beta libraries were prepared by quantitative 5'-RACE with molecular barcodes. The published analysis was carried out like this. Disease-linked TCR variants were identified with a new computational method built on a probabilistic model of VDJ rearrangement. The public reads were run again by TCRdb, first through fastp at Q25 and then through MiXCR, and only productive beta chains were kept. Rows merge per CDR3 protein into single entries with the most common DNA and genes. The V and J calls were not made by the authors but by TCRdb's processing. This sample gives roughly 490,000 distinct CDR3 sequences in total; approximately 5% of them show up just once. Around 3.5% of the sample is in the top ten clones.

What was sequenced was blood, either unsorted or a sorted T cell fraction (not recorded which). The TCR originated in a male donor with ankylosing spondylitis. The chain is made from TRBV28 and TRBJ1-2, with TRBD1 perhaps the D gene, on 5 matching bases. The CDR3 reads CASSRLGGNYGYTF. The DNA is TGTGCCAGCAGTCGCCTCGGGGGGAACTATGGCTACACCTTC.